This TCR beta chain comes out of a study of blood T cell repertoires in COVID-19. Overall study: COVID-19 samples from acute and convalescent phases originated in the United States, Italy and Spain.

Authors' analysis steps: Amplification of reference gene primers was used by the study to estimate nucleated cell counts. Sequenced by immunoSEQ multiplex PCR; TCRdb stores in-frame clones only, minus some. V, J and clone size derive from that table, while D and trimming were established from the DNA sequence. The sample yields around 99,000 clones, approximately 85% seen once. The germline V gene encodes CDR1 LNHDA and CDR2 SQIVND (reference sequence). The CDR3 has 17 amino acids. Losses at the gene ends were 6 bases for V and 5 bases for J; bases not matched to a gene: 14. This TCR derives from a woman of 80 years or more with active or convalescent COVID-19. The chain links TRBV19 to TRBJ1-5; 9 bases are shared with TRBD1. The sequencing input was peripheral blood. CDR3 region: CASSRTSGTGKHQPQHF. As DNA, the CDR3 is TGTGCCAGTAGCCGAACCTCCGGGACAGGGAAACATCAGCCCCAGCATTTT.